These 32 T cell receptor beta chains were all obtained from the same sample, sequenced in a study of cytomegalovirus exposure and HLA in healthy donors. PCR was performed using 60 Vbeta and 13 Jbeta primers. TCRdb's table, derived via immunoSEQ multiplex PCR, lists solely in-frame clones and lacks some. The sample holds about 120,000 clones, roughly 80% seen once. The sequenced sample was PBMCs. These receptors all stem from a female donor in good health and CMV-seropositive.

The chain couples TRBV23-1 to TRBJ1-6, with 9 bases fitting TRBD1. TRBV23-1 is sorted into the ORF group, with uncertain function. The CDR3 is 14 residues long. V was clipped by 8 bases and J by 7 bases; unmatched bases: 6. CDR3 sequence (DNA): TGCGCCAGCGGCCAGGGACAGGGAAATTCACCCCTCCACTTT. This gives the protein CASGQGQGNSPLHF.

The rearrangement joins TRBV5-1 to TRBJ2-5; a possible D gene is TRBD1 (6 bases). The germline V and J ends were trimmed by 5 bases and 3 bases, with 17 bases remaining between them. Germline V lookup: CDR1 SGHRS, CDR2 YFSETQ. This CDR3 contains 15 residues. This CDR3 reads CASRDSGTPEETQYF. The CDR3 coding sequence is TGCGCCAGCAGGGACTCCGGGACACCCGAAGAGACCCAGTACTTC. The whole variable domain, remainder taken from reference TRBV5-1 and TRBJ2-5, is KAGVTQTPRYLIKTRGQQVTLSCSPISGHRSVSWYQQTPGQGLQFLFEYFSETQRNKGNFPGRFSGRQFSNSRSEMNVSTLELGDSALYLCASRDSGTPEETQYFGPGTRLLVL.

The chain recombines TRBV30 with TRBJ1-2; 9 bases align to TRBD1. This CDR3 has 14 residues. In germline, CDR1 is GTSNPN, CDR2 SVGIG (reference sequence). With 2 bases clipped from V and 4 bases from J, the junction kept 5 bases outside the gene matches. The CDR3 region has the DNA TGTGCCTGGAGTTACGGGACAGGGCCCTATGGCTACACCTTC. This encodes CAWSYGTGPYGYTF.

In its sample, this clone was seen once. The rearrangement uses TRBV4-3 and TRBJ2-7; a weak D match, TRBD2 (6 bases). Germline CDR1 LGHNA, CDR2 YSLEER. The ends were cut back, 4 bases at V and 5 bases at J, with 12 bases in the middle. CDR3 length equals 13 residues. The chain's CDR3 is CASSPVTGDEQYF. The CDR3 coding sequence is TGCGCCAGCAGCCCCGTAACGGGAGACGAGCAGTACTTC.

The V and J genes are TRBV2 and TRBJ2-1; possibly TRBD2 for D (6 bases). The CDR3 is 11 residues long. Trimming cost V 6 bases and J 9 bases, with 9 bases left between them. Germline V gives CDR1 SNHLY, CDR2 FYNNEI. The CDR3 DNA reads TGTGCCAGCAGACTGGAGGGTGAGCAGTTCTTC. Translated: CASRLEGEQFF.

The gene calls are TRBV7-9 and TRBJ2-1; TRBD2 agrees at 10 bases. The V segment lost 1 base and the J segment 6 bases; nucleotides outside the gene matches: 3. The CDR3 is 15 residues long. From germline, CDR1 is SEHNR and CDR2 FQNEAQ (reference sequence). CDR3 nucleotide sequence: TGTGCCAGCAGCTTAGGAGCGGGGGGGGTCAATGAGCAGTTCTTC. Amino acid sequence: CASSLGAGGVNEQFF.

J is TRBJ1-6 and V is TRBV6-5; D is unresolved. In germline, CDR1 is MNHEY, CDR2 SVGAGI. The CDR3 length is 13 residues. V lost 6 bases and J 7 bases, leaving 10 bases between the germline ends. The CDR3 region is CASSLDPNSPLHF. The CDR3 nucleotides read TGTGCCAGCAGCCTAGACCCAAATTCACCCCTCCACTTT.

The J gene is TRBJ2-1, the V gene TRBV6-1; weak D call: TRBD1 (5 bases). V was clipped by 1 base and J by 11 bases, with 12 bases between them. The V gene's germline CDR1 is MNHNS and CDR2 SASEGT. The CDR3 is made up of 13 amino acids. The CDR3, as DNA: TGTGCCAGCAGTGAAGGCGGCGGACATAAGCAGTTCTTC. It translates to CASSEGGGHKQFF.

This chain links TRBV10-3 with TRBJ2-1, with D maybe TRBD1 (6 bases). This CDR3 spans 11 amino acids. Germline-derived CDR1 and CDR2 are ENHRY and SYGVKD. V was trimmed by 10 bases and J by 3 bases, leaving 7 bases between them. The CDR3 DNA sequence: TGTGCCACGACAGGCTACAATGAGCAGTTCTTC. Encoded protein: CATTGYNEQFF.

This clone turned up a few times. The genes are TRBV2 and TRBJ1-3; D gene unclear. Germline assignment: CDR1 SNHLY and CDR2 FYNNEI. Trimming took 3 bases from V and 0 from J, leaving 6 bases between them. There are 14 residues in the CDR3. CDR3 protein: CASSEQFSGNTIYF. CDR3 DNA: TGTGCCAGCAGTGAGCAGTTCTCTGGAAACACCATATATTTT.

The CDR3 sequence is CASSGGRGETQYF. CDR3 bases: TGTGCCAGTAGCGGGGGCCGAGGAGAGACCCAGTACTTC. This chain connects TRBV2 to TRBJ2-5, with 9 bases lining up with TRBD2. J lost 4 bases, V lost 9 bases, and 6 bases had no gene match. Germline CDR1 reads SNHLY; CDR2 reads FYNNEI. The CDR3 is made up of 13 amino acids.

This clone was recorded a few times. The chain is built from TRBV5-6 and TRBJ2-7; D may be TRBD1 or TRBD2 (7 bases each). The CDR3 length is 15 residues. Germline V gene sequence: CDR1 SGHDT, CDR2 YYEEEE. The V and J ends lost 4 bases and 7 bases respectively, with 21 bases between them. The CDR3 region has the DNA TGTGCCAGCAGCGTGGGACAGATCTTCGGGGGGGAGCAGTACTTC. Amino acid sequence: CASSVGQIFGGEQYF.

This chain uses TRBV14 with TRBJ1-1; D gene uncertain. Germline V gene sequence: CDR1 SGHDN, CDR2 FVKESK. V was pared by 4 bases and J by 3 bases, with 6 bases between. The CDR3 runs to 12 residues. CDR3 bases: TGTGCCAGCAGCCTAACAGACACTGAAGCTTTCTTT. Protein sequence: CASSLTDTEAFF.

The chain has TRBV19 and TRBJ1-2; D gene unclear. The V end lost 3 bases, the J end lost 6 bases, and 11 bases lay between the germline ends. Per germline, CDR1 LNHDA and CDR2 SQIVND (reference sequence). The CDR3 spans 13 residues. The CDR3 DNA sequence: TGTGCCAGTAGTATGCGGGGTGAAAATGGCTACACCTTC. This translates into CASSMRGENGYTF.

The V and J genes are TRBV9 and TRBJ1-2; D unresolved. The CDR3 loop spans 14 amino acids. Germline V gene lookup returns CDR1 SGDLS and CDR2 YYNGEE. V was cut by 0 bases and J by 5 bases, with 11 bases left in between. As DNA, the CDR3 is TGTGCCAGCAGCGTAGGGGCAGGCGATTATGGCTACACCTTC. Translated: CASSVGAGDYGYTF.

The chain couples TRBV6-6 to TRBJ1-2; weak D call: TRBD1 (5 bases). Between the trimmed V and J ends, which lost 5 bases and 4 bases, there was a span of 20 bases. The CDR3 spans 16 residues. CDR1 is MNHNY and CDR2 is SVGAGI in the germline V gene (reference sequence). This chain's CDR3 is CASSQSESRDSYGYTF. CDR3 in DNA: TGTGCCAGCAGTCAATCAGAGTCTCGTGACAGCTATGGCTACACCTTC.

The CDR3 DNA follows: TGCGCCAGCGGCGGACATGGGCTAAGCTACACCTTC. Translation: CASGGHGLSYTF. V usage is TRBV10-2 and J usage is TRBJ1-2; tentatively, D is TRBD1 (5 bases). The CDR3 spans 12 residues. Trimming left V 8 bases short and J 9 bases short, with 16 bases between. Germline CDR1 and CDR2: WSHSY and SAAADI.

The chain employs TRBV7-2 and TRBJ2-5; 7 bases align to TRBD1. The CDR3 extends over 13 amino acids. With 5 bases clipped from V and 5 bases from J, the junction kept 5 bases outside the gene matches. Germline V gene data show CDR1 as SGHTA and CDR2 as FQGNSA. The CDR3 protein is CASSLIQGETQYF. CDR3 DNA: TGTGCCAGCAGCCTAATACAGGGGGAGACCCAGTACTTC.

This clone was observed a handful of times. The chain employs TRBV7-3 and TRBJ2-5, with 7 bases fitting TRBD2. The CDR3 is 15 amino acids. The trim removed 1 base at V and 1 base at J, leaving 3 bases unmatched. CDR1 is SGHTA and CDR2 is FQGTGA in the germline V gene. The CDR3 sequence is CASSLRAGVQETQYF. CDR3 in DNA: TGTGCCAGCAGCTTAAGGGCGGGGGTCCAAGAGACCCAGTACTTC.

CDR3 sequence reads: CASSTSGGSHVYGYTF. In DNA form, the CDR3 reads TGTGCCAGCAGCACCTCAGGGGGCTCCCACGTCTATGGCTACACCTTC. This chain uses TRBV28 with TRBJ1-2; 8 bases are shared with TRBD1. The CDR3 runs 16 residues. Looked up from germline, CDR1 is MDHEN and CDR2 is SYDVKM. The J segment lost 4 bases and the V segment lost 6 bases, leaving 13 bases of the junction unmatched.

The chain employs TRBV18 and TRBJ1-2; D gene unclear. Germline assignment: CDR1 KGHSH and CDR2 LQKENI. The CDR3 consists of 15 residues. V was cut by 3 bases and J by 0 bases, with 11 bases left in between. The CDR3 region has the DNA TGTGCCAGCTCACCCCGCGAAAAAGCTAACTATGGCTACACCTTC. Its translation is CASSPREKANYGYTF.

The J gene is TRBJ2-7, the V gene TRBV18, with a weak D call TRBD1 (5 bases). Germline V lookup: CDR1 KGHSH, CDR2 LQKENI. The CDR3 runs to 15 residues. V lost 3 bases, J lost 5 bases, and 17 bases lay in between. The DNA of the CDR3 is TGTGCCAGCTCACCTGCGACCAGGGTGAGACACGAGCAGTACTTC. Amino acid sequence: CASSPATRVRHEQYF.

This chain connects TRBV7-2 to TRBJ1-5, with no clear D. Deletions cut 5 bases from V and 3 bases from J, with 11 bases between. Germline CDR1 reads SGHTA; CDR2 reads FQGNSA. The CDR3 extends over 14 amino acids. The CDR3 coding sequence is TGTGCCAGCAGCCTAGGAGAGCTCAATCAGCCCCAGCATTTT. This encodes CASSLGELNQPQHF.

The V gene is TRBV11-2, the J gene TRBJ1-3; 7 bases fit TRBD1. Germline V gives CDR1 SGHAT, CDR2 FQNNGV. This CDR3 comprises 14 residues. The V and J ends lost 6 bases and 3 bases, in that order; junction bases with no gene match: 5. The CDR3 coding sequence is TGTGCCAGCAGTGGACAGGCTCGTGGAAACACCATATATTTT. Its translation: CASSGQARGNTIYF.

This clone was counted once. The chain combines TRBV12-5 with TRBJ2-2; no firm D call. The CDR3 has 12 residues. Germline CDR1 is LGHNT and CDR2 is FRNRAP. V was shortened by 5 bases and J by 1 base, with 2 bases between the two germline ends. The CDR3 here is CASGQNTGELFF. In DNA form, the CDR3 reads TGTGCTAGTGGTCAGAACACCGGGGAGCTGTTTTTT.

The CDR3 DNA reads TGTGCCAGCAGAAGACAGCCGGAGGGGAATGAAAAACTGTTTTTT. This translates into CASRRQPEGNEKLFF. J is TRBJ1-4 and V is TRBV6-5, with TRBD1 as a possible D gene (5 bases). Germline V gene lookup returns CDR1 MNHEY and CDR2 SVGAGI. With 6 bases removed from V and 5 bases from J, the gap between germline ends came to 16 bases. CDR3 length equals 15 residues.

This clone appeared a few times. The V gene is TRBV4-2, the J gene TRBJ1-2; 10 bases line up with TRBD1. V was clipped by 7 bases and J by 5 bases; unmatched bases: 7. Germline CDR1 is LGHNA and CDR2 is YNFKEQ. The CDR3 totals 14 residues. The CDR3 sequence is CASTRDRGVYGYTF. In DNA, the CDR3 is TGTGCCAGCACCCGGGACAGGGGAGTTTATGGCTACACCTTC.

This clone was detected a few times. J is TRBJ1-1 and V is TRBV2, with a weak D call TRBD1 (6 bases). The V gene's germline CDR1 is SNHLY and CDR2 FYNNEI. V was trimmed by 3 bases and J by 5 bases, leaving 10 bases between them. The CDR3 extends over 13 amino acids. The CDR3: CASSELQGTEAFF. The DNA for the CDR3 is TGTGCCAGCAGTGAGCTACAGGGAACTGAAGCTTTCTTT.

The gene calls are TRBV4-3 and TRBJ2-1, with D possibly TRBD2 on 6 matching bases. From germline, CDR1 is LGHNA and CDR2 YSLEER. Trimming shortened V by 8 bases and J by 7 bases, and 15 bases separated the two germline ends. This CDR3 has 13 residues. In DNA, the CDR3 is TGCGCCAGCGCAGGCCGGGAGTATAATGAGCAGTTCTTC. This translates into CASAGREYNEQFF.

This chain connects TRBV27 to TRBJ2-3; D remains ambiguous. V lost 4 bases and J lost 5, with 16 bases in between. Germline lookup yields CDR1 MNHEY and CDR2 SMNVEV (reference sequence). The CDR3 consists of 15 residues. The CDR3 sequence: CASSYQGRTGDTQYF. The CDR3, as DNA: TGTGCCAGCAGTTACCAAGGCCGCACGGGAGATACGCAGTATTTT.

The chain recombines TRBV27 with TRBJ2-6; perhaps TRBD1 as D (5 bases). V was pared by 6 bases and J by 2 bases, with 11 bases between. The CDR3 loop spans 15 amino acids. CDR1 MNHEY and CDR2 SMNVEV come from the germline V gene (reference sequence). As DNA, the CDR3 is TGTGCCAGCAGCTCTACAGGTCCTGGGGCCAACGTCCTGACTTTC. Its protein product is CASSSTGPGANVLTF.

The CDR3 region has the DNA TGTGCCAGCAGCTTAACCACAGGGCCCTATTCACCCCTCCACTTT. Protein: CASSLTTGPYSPLHF. This rearrangement joins TRBV9 to TRBJ1-6; the D gene is possibly TRBD1 (6 bases). CDR1 is SGDLS and CDR2 is YYNGEE in the germline V gene. CDR3 length: 15 residues. The germline V and J ends were trimmed by 4 bases and 8 bases, with 16 bases remaining between them. Filled out from reference TRBV9 and TRBJ1-6, the complete variable domain reads DSGVTQTPKHLITATGQRVTLRCSPRSGDLSVYWYQQSLDQGLQFLIQYYNGEERAKGNILERFSAQQFPDLHSELNLSSLELGDSALYFCASSLTTGPYSPLHFGNGTRLTVT.